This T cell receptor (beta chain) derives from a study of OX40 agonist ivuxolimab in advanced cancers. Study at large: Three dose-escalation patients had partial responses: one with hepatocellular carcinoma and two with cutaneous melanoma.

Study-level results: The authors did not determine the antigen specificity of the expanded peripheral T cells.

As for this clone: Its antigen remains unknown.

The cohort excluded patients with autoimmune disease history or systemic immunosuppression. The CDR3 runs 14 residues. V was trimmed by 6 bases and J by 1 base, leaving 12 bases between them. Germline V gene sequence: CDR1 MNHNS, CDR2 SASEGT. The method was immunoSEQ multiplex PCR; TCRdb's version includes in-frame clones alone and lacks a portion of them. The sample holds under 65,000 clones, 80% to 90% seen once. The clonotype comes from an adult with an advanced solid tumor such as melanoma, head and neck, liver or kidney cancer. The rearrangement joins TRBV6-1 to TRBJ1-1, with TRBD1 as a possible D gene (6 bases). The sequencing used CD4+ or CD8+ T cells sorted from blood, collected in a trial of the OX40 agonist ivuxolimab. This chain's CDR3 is CASRGPGQNTEAFF. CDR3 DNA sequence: TGTGCCAGCAGAGGCCCGGGACAGAACACTGAAGCTTTCTTT.